The 21 T cell receptor beta chains presented below share a single source sample, sequenced in a study of spatial heterogeneity in lung cancer. TCRdb independently ran MiXCR on the 5' RACE reads; one entry per CDR3 protein. The table has just under 95,000 distinct CDR3 sequences, 10% to 15% seen once; the top ten hold approximately 39%. Time point described: sample taken at primary tumor resection. Material for sequencing was whole RNA from tumor, nontumor lung or frozen PBMC, left unsorted. The sequencing used PBMCs, collected at surgery. The receptors were gathered from a male donor with early-stage non-small cell lung cancer.

J is TRBJ2-7 and V is TRBV6-6; 10 bases are a match to TRBD2. From germline, CDR1 is MNHNY and CDR2 SVGAGI (reference sequence). V shed 4 bases, J shed 2 bases, and the junction held 5 bases outside the gene matches. There are 15 residues in the CDR3. CDR3 residues: CASSFLAGATYEQYF. CDR3 bases: TGTGCCAGCAGTTTTCTAGCGGGGGCCACCTACGAGCAGTACTTC.

This sequence joins TRBV7-2 and TRBJ2-5; TRBD2 agrees at 8 bases. With 1 base clipped from V and 7 bases from J, the junction kept 11 bases outside the gene matches. The CDR3 contains 16 residues. Germline V gene data show CDR1 as SGHTA and CDR2 as FQGNSA. In nucleotides, the CDR3 is TGTGCCAGCAGCTTAGGGAGTGTAGCGGGAAGAGGGACCCAGTACTTC. It specifies CASSLGSVAGRGTQYF. Full variable domain (missing parts from reference TRBV7-2 and TRBJ2-5): GAGVSQSPSNKVTEKGKDVELRCDPISGHTALYWYRQSLGQGLEFLIYFQGNSAPDKSGLPSDRFSAERTGGSVSTLTIQRTQQEDSAVYLCASSLGSVAGRGTQYFGPGTRLLVL.

The sample holds many counts of this clonotype. The chain employs TRBV2 and TRBJ2-1, with 13 positions matching TRBD2. V shed 8 bases, J shed 9 bases, and the junction held 13 bases outside the gene matches. The CDR3 has 16 amino acids. CDR1 is SNHLY, CDR2 FYNNEI, per germline. CDR3 region: CASDGLLAGGVGEQFF. In DNA form, the CDR3 reads TGTGCCAGCGACGGACTACTAGCGGGAGGGGTTGGTGAGCAGTTCTTC.

The chain joins TRBV18 to TRBJ2-5; possibly TRBD1 for D (6 bases). Trimming removed 5 bases from V and 1 base from J, with 11 bases in between. The CDR3 is 14 amino acids. CDR1 and CDR2 from the germline V gene are KGHSH and LQKENI. The CDR3 reads CASSTGYAQETQYF. CDR3 nucleotide sequence: TGTGCCAGCTCAACAGGGTATGCCCAAGAGACCCAGTACTTC.

A few counts support this clonotype. V and J are TRBV28 and TRBJ2-5; 8 bases are shared with TRBD2. V was clipped by 6 bases and J by 5 bases; unmatched bases: 5. The CDR3 spans 13 residues. Germline V gene lookup returns CDR1 MDHEN and CDR2 SYDVKM. The CDR3, as DNA: TGTGCCAGCAGGGCGGGGGGTGGCGAGACCCAGTACTTC. Its translation: CASRAGGGETQYF.

This chain uses TRBV6-2 or TRBV6-3 with TRBJ2-1, with 15 bases fitting TRBD2. The germline CDR1 and CDR2 sequences are MNHEY and SVGEGT. The trim removed 8 bases at V and 0 bases at J, leaving 8 bases unmatched. CDR3 size: 18 residues. CDR3 nucleotide sequence: TGTGCCAGCGGTTCCGGGACTAGCGGGAGGTACTCCTACAATGAGCAGTTCTTC. Translated: CASGSGTSGRYSYNEQFF.

V and J are TRBV27 and TRBJ1-1; D gene uncertain. In germline, CDR1 is MNHEY, CDR2 SMNVEV (reference sequence). This CDR3 is 13 amino acids long. Trimming took 7 bases from V and 7 from J, leaving 16 bases between them. CDR3 nucleotide sequence: TGTGCCAGCACCCATAGTCGGGCGGGTGAAGCTTTCTTT. Its translation is CASTHSRAGEAFF.

The chain uses TRBV4-1 and TRBJ2-7; TRBD1 matches 8 bases. CDR3 size: 15 residues. Germline V lookup: CDR1 MGHRA, CDR2 YSYEKL. V was pared by 2 bases and J by 2 bases, with 5 bases of the junction left unmatched. The CDR3 coding sequence is TGCGCCAGCAGCCAAATAGACAGGGGACCCTACGAGCAGTACTTC. Translating it yields CASSQIDRGPYEQYF.

The chain carries TRBV5-1 and TRBJ2-1, with 7 bases lining up with TRBD2. CDR1 SGHRS and CDR2 YFSETQ come from the germline V gene. The J segment lost 7 bases and the V segment lost 7 bases, leaving 5 bases of the junction unmatched. There are 12 residues in the CDR3. The CDR3 spells CASQREGNEQFF. The CDR3 DNA sequence: TGCGCCAGCCAGAGGGAGGGAAATGAGCAGTTCTTC.

This chain uses TRBV4-1 with TRBJ2-2; no clear D. V gave up 3 bases and J gave up 4 bases, with 9 bases separating them. Germline lookup yields CDR1 MGHRA and CDR2 YSYEKL. CDR3 size: 14 residues. The DNA of the CDR3 is TGCGCCAGCAGCCACCCCGCTCTCACCGGGGAGCTGTTTTTT. Protein: CASSHPALTGELFF.

The V call is TRBV30, the J call TRBJ2-1; TRBD2 matches at 10 bases. CDR3 length: 14 residues. The junction had 3 bases not matched to a gene; V was cut back by 3 bases and J by 4 bases. CDR1 GTSNPN and CDR2 SVGIG come from the germline V gene (reference sequence). The CDR3 protein is CAWSWTSGYNEQFF. As DNA, the CDR3 is TGTGCCTGGAGCTGGACTAGCGGATACAATGAGCAGTTCTTC.

This clonotype has ten or more counts. The chain couples TRBV5-1 to TRBJ2-6; possible D gene TRBD1, 6 bases. CDR1 is SGHRS and CDR2 is YFSETQ in the germline V gene. V lost 4 bases and J lost 2, with 25 bases in between. The CDR3 totals 20 residues. Here the CDR3 reads CASSPGPGTPYGTGANVLTF. In nucleotides, the CDR3 is TGCGCCAGCAGCCCGGGCCCCGGGACACCATATGGTACTGGGGCCAACGTCCTGACTTTC.

In its sample, this clonotype was seen many times. As DNA, the CDR3 is TGTGCCACCAGCAGAGATATGGCTACGGCCTCGGTCGCTTTCTTT. This encodes CATSRDMATASVAFF. This chain connects TRBV15 to TRBJ1-1; D ambiguous. V was shortened by 0 bases and J by 11 bases, with 19 bases between the two germline ends. This CDR3 has 15 residues. CDR1 is LNHNV, CDR2 YYDKDF, per germline (reference sequence).

The sample holds a few counts of this clonotype. The chain joins TRBV6-2 or TRBV6-3 to TRBJ1-1, with 7 positions matching TRBD1. The CDR3 is 16 residues long. Trimming removed 2 bases from V and 0 bases from J; junction bases left unmatched: 6. CDR1 MNHEY and CDR2 SVGEGT come from the germline V gene. CDR3 in amino acids: CASSYARQGMNTEAFF. The CDR3 nucleotides read TGTGCCAGCAGTTACGCTCGACAGGGTATGAACACTGAAGCTTTCTTT.

There are a few counts of this clonotype. The chain recombines TRBV5-1 with TRBJ2-1; 10 nucleotides agree with TRBD2. The trim removed 3 bases at V and 3 bases at J, leaving 3 bases unmatched. This CDR3 is built from 15 residues. The V gene's germline CDR1 is SGHRS and CDR2 YFSETQ. The CDR3 sequence: CASSSAGGSYNEQFF. The CDR3 region has the DNA TGCGCCAGCAGCTCAGCGGGGGGGAGCTACAATGAGCAGTTCTTC.

V and J are TRBV5-4 and TRBJ2-1; 7 bases agree with TRBD1. Germline trimming cut 0 bases from V and 8 bases from J; bases unmatched to any gene: 14. CDR3 length: 17 residues. CDR1 SGHNT and CDR2 YYREEE come from the germline V gene (reference sequence). The CDR3 region has the DNA TGTGCCAGCAGCTTGGGCCCCCTCCAGGGGGTAAAAGATGAGCAGTTCTTC. Its translation: CASSLGPLQGVKDEQFF.

The chain carries TRBV7-9 and TRBJ1-6, with D unclear. From germline, CDR1 is SEHNR and CDR2 FQNEAQ (reference sequence). The V end was cut by 1 base, the J end by 7 bases, with 8 bases between. The CDR3 runs to 14 residues. The CDR3 nucleotides are TGTGCCAGCAGCTTAGATACGGCAAATTCACCCCTCCACTTT. Its protein is CASSLDTANSPLHF.

This clonotype has more than one count but fewer than ten. The chain uses TRBV6-2 or TRBV6-3 and TRBJ2-7; 10 nucleotides agree with TRBD2. The CDR3 sequence is 15 residues long. CDR1 is MNHEY and CDR2 is SVGEGT in the germline V gene. Unmatched junction bases numbered 12, after V lost 6 bases and J lost 7 bases. In nucleotides, the CDR3 is TGTGCCAGCAGATGGACTAGCGGAGGGCCGCGGGAGCAGTACTTC. Its translation: CASRWTSGGPREQYF.

This clonotype was detected a few times. The gene calls are TRBV24-1 and TRBJ2-2; D call uncertain. CDR3 length: 13 amino acids. Germline loops: CDR1 KGHDR, CDR2 SFDVKD. Trimming stripped 4 bases from V and 4 bases from J, with 6 bases between. The chain's CDR3 is CATSESPTGELFF. As DNA, the CDR3 is TGTGCCACCAGTGAGTCACCCACCGGGGAGCTGTTTTTT.

This clonotype came up many times. The genes are TRBV3-1 and TRBJ2-1; D gene uncertain. The length of the CDR3 is 15 residues. The germline gives CDR1 LGHDT, CDR2 YNNKEL (reference sequence). V shed 3 bases and J shed 7 bases, with 16 bases lying between them. This CDR3 reads CASSHRRGAVNEQFF. The CDR3 bases are TGTGCCAGCAGCCACCGGCGCGGTGCGGTGAATGAGCAGTTCTTC.

This chain connects TRBV24-1 to TRBJ2-5, with TRBD2 matching over 11 bases. Unmatched junction bases numbered 6, after V lost 2 bases and J lost 5 bases. This CDR3 contains 16 residues. Germline V gives CDR1 KGHDR, CDR2 SFDVKD. This chain's CDR3 is CATSDSLAGGIETQYF. In nucleotides, the CDR3 is TGTGCCACCAGTGATTCCCTAGCGGGGGGAATTGAGACCCAGTACTTC.